Listed below are T cell receptor beta chains from one sample, sequenced in a study of T cell responses to AZD1222 COVID-19 vaccine. Method: immunoSEQ multiplex PCR; TCRdb's copy keeps in-frame clones and lacks some. The sample carries approximately 110,000 clones, 70% to 90% recorded once. Sequences were derived from peripheral blood, sampled on day 0 of AZD1222 vaccination. The source is an adult in good health. CDR3s include the opening cysteine and the closing phenylalanine or tryptophan. A D gene is named only where the DNA matches it firmly. The size of a clone is reported for some rows only, either as once, few or many, or as a class for expanded clones.

V: TRBV2
D: TRBD2
size: once
J: TRBJ2-3
CDR3: CASPNRASGGHGTGTDTQYF
DNA: TGTGCCAGCCCAAATAGGGCTAGCGGGGGGCACGGCACAGGTACAGATACGCAGTATTTT

V: TRBV4-1
D: TRBD2
size: NA
J: TRBJ2-5
CDR3: CASSPIRTSGQETQYF
DNA: TGCGCCAGCAGCCCTATCCGGACTAGCGGACAAGAGACCCAGTACTTC

V: TRBV29-1
D: TRBD1
size: NA
J: TRBJ1-1
CDR3: CSVADRVASKAFF
DNA: TGCAGCGTCGCGGACAGGGTAGCCTCCAAAGCTTTCTTT

V: TRBV3-1/TRBV3-2
D: NA
size: NA
J: TRBJ2-3
CDR3: CASSQNTAGADTQYF
DNA: TGTGCCAGCAGCCAAAATACGGCAGGGGCAGATACGCAGTATTTT

V: TRBV19
D: NA
size: NA
J: TRBJ2-2
CDR3: CASSTTRGTGELFF
DNA: TGTGCCAGTAGTACCACCCGCGGGACCGGGGAGCTGTTTTTT

V: TRBV7-9
D: TRBD1
size: NA
J: TRBJ2-2
CDR3: CASSLGTGEAGELFF
DNA: TGTGCCAGCAGCCTTGGGACAGGGGAGGCCGGGGAGCTGTTTTTT

V: TRBV6-2/TRBV6-3
D: NA
size: NA
J: TRBJ2-3
CDR3: CASSPNTDTQYF
DNA: TGTGCCAGCAGTCCCAATACAGATACGCAGTATTTT

V: TRBV29-1
D: NA
size: NA
J: TRBJ2-5
CDR3: CSVDGLTPWETQYF
DNA: TGCAGCGTTGACGGTTTGACCCCGTGGGAGACCCAGTACTTC

V: TRBV5-1
D: TRBD2
size: NA
J: TRBJ2-3
CDR3: CASSLDGASGGNTDTQYF
DNA: TGCGCCAGCAGCTTGGATGGGGCTAGCGGGGGTAACACAGATACGCAGTATTTT

V: TRBV2
D: NA
size: NA
J: TRBJ1-5
CDR3: CASSGTPWPQHF
DNA: TGTGCCAGCAGCGGGACCCCCTGGCCCCAGCATTTT

V: TRBV7-2
D: TRBD2
size: once
J: TRBJ2-3
CDR3: CASSSQWETSGTSTDTQYF
DNA: TGTGCCAGCAGCTCACAATGGGAGACTAGCGGAACTAGCACAGATACGCAGTATTTT

V: TRBV5-1
D: TRBD1
size: NA
J: TRBJ1-6
CDR3: CASSRDSVNSPLHF
DNA: TGCGCCAGCTCTCGGGACAGCGTCAATTCACCCCTCCACTTT

V: TRBV6-2/TRBV6-3
D: NA
size: NA
J: TRBJ2-2
CDR3: CASSTNTGELFF
DNA: TGTGCCAGCAGCACCAACACCGGGGAGCTGTTTTTT

V: TRBV7-9
D: TRBD1
size: NA
J: TRBJ2-1
CDR3: CASSTSSPGTGSVNEQFF
DNA: TGTGCCAGCAGCACCTCCTCGCCCGGGACAGGATCCGTCAATGAGCAGTTCTTC

V: TRBV18
D: NA
size: NA
J: TRBJ2-4
CDR3: CASSPIIAGGVTKNIQYF
DNA: TGTGCCAGCTCACCAATCATCGCAGGGGGGGTGACCAAAAACATTCAGTACTTC

V: TRBV24-1
D: NA
size: NA
J: TRBJ1-2
CDR3: CATSDPTRRDYGYTF
DNA: TGTGCCACCAGTGACCCCACCCGCAGGGATTATGGCTACACCTTC

V: TRBV9
D: TRBD2
size: NA
J: TRBJ2-2
CDR3: CASSREASGNTGELFF
DNA: TGTGCCAGCAGCAGAGAGGCTAGCGGGAACACCGGGGAGCTGTTTTTT

V: TRBV19
D: NA
size: NA
J: TRBJ1-6
CDR3: CASSAGVVGNSPLHF
DNA: TGTGCCAGTAGTGCAGGGGTGGTAGGTAATTCACCCCTCCACTTT

V: TRBV7-8
D: TRBD1
size: NA
J: TRBJ1-1
CDR3: CASSLRDRAFF
DNA: TGTGCCAGCAGCCTCCGGGACAGGGCTTTCTTT

V: TRBV5-6
D: NA
size: NA
J: TRBJ1-5
CDR3: CASSLGRYNQPQHF
DNA: TGTGCCAGCAGCTTGGGGCGGTACAATCAGCCCCAGCATTTT

V: TRBV20-1
D: NA
size: NA
J: TRBJ1-6
CDR3: CSASPGTNHSPLHF
DNA: TGCAGTGCTAGTCCCGGGACAAATCATTCACCCCTCCACTTT

V: TRBV19
D: NA
size: NA
J: TRBJ1-5
CDR3: CASTKAGTNQPQHF
DNA: TGTGCCAGTACTAAAGCAGGTACCAATCAGCCCCAGCATTTT

V: TRBV11-3
D: NA
size: NA
J: TRBJ2-5
CDR3: CASSLDGYRGTQYF
DNA: TGTGCCAGCAGCTTAGACGGATATAGGGGGACCCAGTACTTC

V: TRBV24-1
D: NA
size: NA
J: TRBJ1-5
CDR3: CATSETRNQPQHF
DNA: TGTGCCACCAGTGAAACCCGCAATCAGCCCCAGCATTTT

V: TRBV5-4
D: NA
size: once
J: TRBJ2-3
CDR3: CASSLTYTDTQYF
DNA: TGTGCCAGCAGCTTAACCTACACAGATACGCAGTATTTT

V: TRBV7-2
D: NA
size: NA
J: TRBJ1-3
CDR3: CASSLYGGPTGNTIYF
DNA: TGTGCCAGCAGCTTATACGGGGGGCCGACTGGAAACACCATATATTTT

V: TRBV15
D: NA
size: few
J: TRBJ2-7
CDR3: CATSRVRPGQTYEQYF
DNA: TGTGCCACCAGCAGAGTGAGGCCAGGACAAACCTACGAGCAGTACTTC

V: TRBV25-1
D: NA
size: NA
J: TRBJ2-1
CDR3: CASSESQQPNNEQFF
DNA: TGTGCCAGCAGTGAGTCCCAACAGCCTAACAATGAGCAGTTCTTC

V: TRBV7-2
D: TRBD2
size: once
J: TRBJ2-7
CDR3: CASSRGGITYEQYF
DNA: TGTGCCAGCAGCCGGGGGGGGATCACCTACGAGCAGTACTTC

V: TRBV5-1
D: NA
size: NA
J: TRBJ1-2
CDR3: CASSSSGAANYGYTF
DNA: TGCGCCAGCAGCTCCTCAGGGGCGGCGAACTATGGCTACACCTTC

V: TRBV27
D: NA
size: once
J: TRBJ2-1
CDR3: CASSQSRSGEFF
DNA: TGTGCCAGCAGTCAATCCCGGTCAGGCGAGTTCTTC

V: TRBV7-4
D: TRBD1
size: few
J: TRBJ1-1
CDR3: CASSPGQGGKAAFF
DNA: TGTGCCAGCAGCCCGGGACAGGGAGGAAAGGCAGCTTTCTTT

V: TRBV28
D: TRBD1
size: NA
J: TRBJ1-1
CDR3: CASSPLTGVTEAFF
DNA: TGTGCCAGCAGTCCACTCACAGGGGTAACTGAAGCTTTCTTT

V: TRBV13
D: TRBD1
size: NA
J: TRBJ1-1
CDR3: CASSVNRGRAAEAFF
DNA: TGTGCCAGCAGCGTAAACAGGGGGCGGGCGGCTGAAGCTTTCTTT

V: TRBV30
D: NA
size: NA
J: TRBJ2-7
CDR3: CAWRPGSYEQYF
DNA: TGTGCCTGGAGACCAGGGTCCTACGAGCAGTACTTC

V: TRBV28
D: NA
size: NA
J: TRBJ1-1
CDR3: CASRLRRNTEAFF
DNA: TGTGCCAGCAGACTTCGTAGGAACACTGAAGCTTTCTTT

V: TRBV2
D: NA
size: once
J: TRBJ2-7
CDR3: CASSNYEQYF
DNA: TGTGCCAGCAGCAATTACGAGCAGTACTTC

V: TRBV27
D: TRBD2
size: NA
J: TRBJ2-1
CDR3: CASSSRTSSYNEQFF
DNA: TGTGCCAGCAGTTCCCGGACTAGTTCATACAATGAGCAGTTCTTC

V: TRBV18
D: NA
size: NA
J: TRBJ1-1
CDR3: CASSRVRAVNTEAFF
DNA: TGTGCCAGCTCCAGGGTACGGGCGGTCAACACTGAAGCTTTCTTT

V: TRBV5-1
D: NA
size: NA
J: TRBJ1-2
CDR3: CASSLASYDIGYTF
DNA: TGCGCCAGCAGCTTGGCCTCTTATGACATTGGCTACACCTTC

V: TRBV20-1
D: NA
size: NA
J: TRBJ2-7
CDR3: CSARVAEQYF
DNA: TGCAGTGCTAGGGTAGCCGAGCAGTACTTC

V: TRBV20-1
D: NA
size: NA
J: TRBJ2-7
CDR3: CSALSDLEQYF
DNA: TGCAGTGCCCTCTCGGACCTCGAGCAGTACTTC

V: TRBV5-4
D: TRBD2
size: NA
J: TRBJ2-5
CDR3: CASSLAVAGAMVQTQYF
DNA: TGTGCCAGCAGCTTGGCAGTAGCGGGAGCAATGGTACAGACCCAGTACTTC

V: TRBV27
D: NA
size: NA
J: TRBJ1-6
CDR3: CASRRLDNSPLHF
DNA: TGTGCCAGCCGTAGACTGGATAATTCACCCCTCCACTTT

V: TRBV24-1
D: NA
size: NA
J: TRBJ2-5
CDR3: CATSDLGETQYF
DNA: TGTGCCACCAGTGATTTAGGGGAGACCCAGTACTTC

V: TRBV2
D: NA
size: NA
J: TRBJ1-5
CDR3: CASSDVRVEQPQHF
DNA: TGTGCCAGCAGTGATGTTCGGGTCGAACAGCCCCAGCATTTT

V: TRBV5-1
D: NA
size: NA
J: TRBJ2-1
CDR3: CASSLGHLNEQFF
DNA: TGCGCCAGCAGCTTGGGGCACCTCAATGAGCAGTTCTTC

V: TRBV5-4
D: NA
size: NA
J: TRBJ1-4
CDR3: CASSLESEKLFF
DNA: TGTGCCAGCAGCTTGGAGAGTGAAAAACTGTTTTTT

V: TRBV28
D: TRBD1
size: once
J: TRBJ2-7
CDR3: CASSPRTGDYEQYF
DNA: TGTGCCAGCAGTCCCCGAACAGGGGACTACGAGCAGTACTTC